One sample yielded the 2 T cell receptor beta chains listed below, sequenced in a study of blood T cells in healthy people across ages. Combining a sample-barcoded 5' primer with a J-beta primer mix, a second PCR ran for roughly 7 to 11 cycles. One entry per CDR3 protein, called by TCRdb with MiXCR from the 5' RACE reads. The sample comprises around 1.7 million distinct CDR3 sequences, over 25% of which are singletons, and roughly 8% rests with the top ten. Sequencing input: blood. These receptors came from a woman aged 25 to 45 in good health.

This chain links TRBV29-1 with TRBJ1-5, with D possibly matching TRBD1 (6 bases). The CDR3 is 13 residues long. Germline V gene lookup returns CDR1 SQVTM and CDR2 ANQGSEA. The V and J ends lost 5 bases and 3 bases respectively, with 11 bases between them. The chain's CDR3 is CSVSRGPNQPQHF. CDR3 coding DNA: TGCAGCGTTAGCAGGGGCCCCAATCAGCCCCAGCATTTT.

This clonotype was counted ten times or more. DNA for the CDR3: TGCAGCGTGCGGGGACAACCGAATCTGACCTACGAGCAGTACTTC. This translates into CSVRGQPNLTYEQYF. V and J are TRBV29-1 and TRBJ2-7; D tentatively reads TRBD1 or TRBD2 (6 bases each). The CDR3 has 15 amino acids. Per the germline V gene, CDR1 is SQVTM and CDR2 is ANQGSEA. With 6 bases removed from V and 2 bases from J, the gap between germline ends came to 20 bases.